The 31 T cell receptor beta chains listed next were all sequenced from one sample in a study of control samples from healthy donors and cancer patients. Measured with immunoSEQ multiplex PCR; TCRdb has only the in-frame clones, and not every one. The table includes some 120,000 clones, about 92% detected once. The sequencing input was PBMCs. Every receptor here comes from a man in his fifties or sixties with head and neck cancer.

The chain uses TRBV7-2 and TRBJ1-6; a possible D gene is TRBD1 (6 bases). V was trimmed by 4 bases and J by 10 bases, leaving 14 bases between them. The CDR3 spans 14 residues. In germline, CDR1 is SGHTA, CDR2 FQGNSA. This CDR3 reads CASSSTPGESPLHF. The CDR3 nucleotides are TGTGCCAGCAGCTCTACCCCAGGGGAATCACCCCTCCACTTT.

CDR3 nucleotide sequence: TGTGCCAGCAGGATACAGACTCCACCCCACAATGAGCAGTTCTTC. As protein: CASRIQTPPHNEQFF. This chain joins TRBV28 and TRBJ2-1; no clear D gene. The CDR3 loop spans 15 amino acids. Trimming pared 6 bases from V and 5 bases from J, leaving 17 bases between. Germline lookup yields CDR1 MDHEN and CDR2 SYDVKM.

The chain carries TRBV28 and TRBJ1-5; maybe TRBD1 (6 bases). Between the trimmed V and J ends, which lost 2 bases and 11 bases, there was a span of 25 bases. The CDR3 has 17 amino acids. CDR1 MDHEN and CDR2 SYDVKM come from the germline V gene. As DNA, the CDR3 is TGTGCCAGCAGTTTAAAAAACCGGGGCAGGGGTTCCGGGTCCCAGCATTTT. Translated: CASSLKNRGRGSGSQHF.

This chain's CDR3 is CASSQAHSTTYEQYF. CDR3 sequence (DNA): TGTGCCAGCAGCCAAGCGCACAGTACTACCTACGAGCAGTACTTC. The chain recombines TRBV4-2 with TRBJ2-7; D not certain. Germline V gene sequence: CDR1 LGHNA, CDR2 YNFKEQ. The length of the CDR3 is 15 residues. V gave up 1 base and J gave up 2 bases, with 12 bases separating them.

CDR3 sequence reads: CASSQTGGGYTF. The CDR3 DNA reads TGTGCCAGCAGCCAAACAGGGGGTGGCTACACCTTC. The chain combines TRBV7-8 with TRBJ1-2; 8 nucleotides line up with TRBD1. With V trimmed by 5 bases and J by 7 bases, 3 bases remained unmatched. From germline, CDR1 is SGHVS and CDR2 FQNEAQ. The CDR3 extends over 12 amino acids.

V and J are TRBV6-5 and TRBJ1-2; the D gene is possibly TRBD1 (5 bases). CDR3 length equals 15 residues. Germline CDR1 reads MNHEY; CDR2 reads SVGAGI. The germline V and J ends were trimmed by 1 base and 2 bases, with 11 bases remaining between them. This CDR3 reads CASSYYPTANYGYTF. DNA of the CDR3: TGTGCCAGCAGTTACTACCCGACAGCAAACTATGGCTACACCTTC.

The CDR3 here is CATPGATSGANVLTF. The CDR3 DNA reads as TGTGCCACCCCGGGAGCTACCTCTGGGGCCAACGTCCTGACTTTC. This chain connects TRBV13 to TRBJ2-6; D perhaps matches TRBD2 (6 bases). The CDR3 totals 15 residues. Germline CDR1 is PRHDT and CDR2 is FYEKMQ (reference sequence). Trimming removed 10 bases from V and 0 bases from J, with 13 bases in between.

The chain recombines TRBV25-1 with TRBJ1-4; TRBD1 matches at 10 bases. The V gene end was trimmed by 4 bases and the J gene end by 10 bases; junction bases not matched to a gene: 15. The germline CDR1 and CDR2 sequences are MGHDK and SYGVNS. The CDR3 totals 17 residues. This chain's CDR3 is CASSAETGGSIGGKLFF. The CDR3 nucleotides are TGTGCCAGCAGTGCCGAGACAGGGGGCTCAATTGGGGGAAAACTGTTTTTT. The complete variable domain, with remaining parts taken from reference TRBV25-1 and TRBJ1-4, reads EADIYQTPRYLVIGTGKKITLECSQTMGHDKMYWYQQDPGMELHLIHYSYGVNSTEKGDLSSESTVSRIRTEHFPLTLESARPSHTSQYLCASSAETGGSIGGKLFFGSGTQLSVL.

V gene TRBV3-1 (or the pseudogene TRBV3-2) combines with J gene TRBJ2-3; 13 bases line up with TRBD2. The CDR3 is 20 residues long. CDR1 is LGHDT and CDR2 is YNNKEL in the germline V gene (reference sequence). Trimming took 2 bases from V and 4 from J; bases not matched to a gene: 15. The CDR3 sequence: CASSQRTGLRLAGGSDTQYF. The DNA of the CDR3 is TGTGCCAGCAGCCAAAGGACAGGGCTTCGACTAGCGGGGGGATCAGATACGCAGTATTTT.

This chain uses TRBV18 with TRBJ1-2; D gene uncertain. The V gene lost 6 bases and the J gene lost 4 bases, with 15 bases spanning the gap. Germline lookup yields CDR1 KGHSH and CDR2 LQKENI. The length of the CDR3 is 14 residues. CDR3 residues: CASSLDFLPYGYTF. CDR3 bases: TGTGCCAGCTCCCTGGACTTTCTCCCCTATGGCTACACCTTC.

This chain joins TRBV9 and TRBJ1-4; D is uncertain. V lost 4 bases to trimming and J lost 0 bases, with 7 bases between them. Per germline, CDR1 SGDLS and CDR2 YYNGEE. This CDR3 contains 14 residues. The CDR3 sequence is CASSLDPTNEKLFF. For the CDR3, the DNA is TGTGCCAGCAGCCTTGACCCAACTAATGAAAAACTGTTTTTT.

The chain couples TRBV5-4 to TRBJ1-2, with a possible D match to TRBD1 (6 bases). Germline V CDR1 and CDR2: SGHNT, YYREEE (reference sequence). This CDR3 has 16 amino acids. V lost 0 bases and J 5 bases, leaving 17 bases between the germline ends. This CDR3 reads CASSLARQRGLYGYTF. In DNA form, the CDR3 reads TGTGCCAGCAGCTTGGCCAGGCAACGGGGGCTTTATGGCTACACCTTC.

This chain connects TRBV7-2 to TRBJ2-1; the match to TRBD1 covers 11 bases. Trimming removed 5 bases from V and 9 bases from J; junction bases left unmatched: 12. The length of the CDR3 is 16 residues. The germline gives CDR1 SGHTA, CDR2 FQGNSA. The CDR3 DNA reads as TGTGCCAGCAGCAAGGGACAGGGGGAGTGGTCAATTGAGCAGTTCTTC. Translating it yields CASSKGQGEWSIEQFF.

In its sample, this clone was seen once. The chain joins TRBV7-3 to TRBJ1-1; TRBD1 aligns across 7 bases. V lost 4 bases and J lost 12; bases outside the gene matches: 14. The CDR3 length is 14 residues. Germline CDR1 reads SGHTA; CDR2 reads FQGTGA. DNA for the CDR3: TGTGCCAGCAGCTCCGAAATTGGGAGGGGGCTGACTTTCTTT. As protein: CASSSEIGRGLTFF.

The rearrangement links TRBV19 to TRBJ1-2; 8 bases match TRBD1. After removal of 3 bases from V and 4 bases from J, the junction contained 7 bases not matched to a gene. This CDR3 has 15 amino acids. Germline V lookup: CDR1 LNHDA, CDR2 SQIVND (reference sequence). CDR3 bases: TGTGCCAGTAGTATGGGGGACAGGCAAGGCTATGGCTACACCTTC. Amino acids: CASSMGDRQGYGYTF.

The chain carries TRBV19 and TRBJ1-6; D might be TRBD1 (6 bases). This CDR3 is 13 amino acids long. Trimming left V 6 bases short and J 6 bases short, with 9 bases between. Germline V gene data show CDR1 as LNHDA and CDR2 as SQIVND (reference sequence). CDR3 sequence reads: CASSAGVNSPLHF. CDR3 DNA: TGTGCCAGTAGCGCAGGGGTTAATTCACCCCTCCACTTT.

The rearrangement links TRBV28 to TRBJ1-1; 7 bases agree with TRBD1. The junction had 9 bases not matched to a gene; V was cut back by 5 bases and J by 9 bases. The CDR3 totals 13 residues. CDR1 and CDR2 (germline): MDHEN, SYDVKM. The CDR3 DNA is TGTGCCAGCAGTACAGGGACAGCTATACAAGCTTTCTTT. Encoded protein: CASSTGTAIQAFF.

The chain uses TRBV28 and TRBJ1-1; D uncertain. V was clipped by 2 bases and J by 1 base, with 5 bases between them. From germline, CDR1 is MDHEN and CDR2 SYDVKM. This CDR3 is built from 13 residues. CDR3 sequence reads: CASSLTRNTEAFF. As DNA, the CDR3 is TGTGCCAGCAGTTTAACAAGGAACACTGAAGCTTTCTTT.

The chain carries TRBV6-5 and TRBJ1-4; D gene ambiguous. CDR1 MNHEY and CDR2 SVGAGI come from the germline V gene. This CDR3 is built from 16 residues. V was clipped by 0 bases and J by 3 bases, with 11 bases between them. CDR3 amino acids: CASSYSYRGSNEKLFF. The CDR3 region has the DNA TGTGCCAGCAGTTACTCGTACCGGGGATCTAATGAAAAACTGTTTTTT.

The chain has TRBV5-4 and TRBJ1-1; possible D gene TRBD1, 6 bases. Germline lookup yields CDR1 SGHNT and CDR2 YYREEE (reference sequence). V shed 3 bases and J shed 1 base, with 13 bases lying between them. The CDR3 runs to 15 residues. CDR3 nucleotides: TGTGCCAGCAGCTCCGAAGGGGGTGGGAACACTGAAGCTTTCTTT. Amino acid sequence: CASSSEGGGNTEAFF.

The chain recombines TRBV6-5 with TRBJ1-2; D uncertain. Germline CDR1 and CDR2: MNHEY and SVGAGI. The CDR3 covers 13 residues. V shed 1 base and J shed 1 base, with 4 bases lying between them. CDR3 nucleotides: TGTGCCAGCAGTTACTTAGTTAACTATGGCTACACCTTC. Its translation: CASSYLVNYGYTF.

The chain uses TRBV30 and TRBJ2-7; tentative D call: TRBD2 (5 bases). The CDR3 sequence is 13 residues long. Trimming stripped 0 bases from V and 2 bases from J, with 8 bases between. The germline gives CDR1 GTSNPN, CDR2 SVGIG (reference sequence). This chain's CDR3 is CAWSVEGPYEQYF. CDR3 nucleotide sequence: TGTGCCTGGAGTGTTGAGGGCCCCTACGAGCAGTACTTC.

This clone was detected only once. The chain couples TRBV11-1 to TRBJ1-2; D is perhaps TRBD1 (5 bases). Germline CDR1 reads SGHAT; CDR2 reads FQDESV (reference sequence). The CDR3 spans 16 residues. Trimming pared 5 bases from V and 1 base from J, leaving 17 bases between. The CDR3 bases are TGTGCCAGCAGCGTAGGGGCTACCACCCTTAACTATGGCTACACCTTC. Translation: CASSVGATTLNYGYTF.

V usage is TRBV4-1 and J usage is TRBJ1-2; the D gene is possibly TRBD1 (6 bases). The germline V gene has CDR1 MGHRA and CDR2 YSYEKL. The CDR3 has 17 amino acids. Trimming removed 1 base from V and 1 base from J, with 16 bases in between. In DNA, the CDR3 is TGCGCCAGCAGCCAAGCGCGGACAGCCGAGATTAACTATGGCTACACCTTC. It encodes CASSQARTAEINYGYTF.

The rearrangement links TRBV7-2 to TRBJ2-2, with 8 bases matching TRBD1. With V trimmed by 8 bases and J by 5 bases, 10 bases remained unmatched. The CDR3 runs to 15 residues. Per germline, CDR1 SGHTA and CDR2 FQGNSA. Here the CDR3 reads CASCLARTGTGELFF. In nucleotides, the CDR3 is TGTGCCAGCTGCCTGGCGAGGACAGGGACCGGGGAGCTGTTTTTT.

The genes are TRBV30 and TRBJ1-4; D unresolved. V shed 2 bases and J shed 7 bases, with 11 bases lying between them. This CDR3 is 13 amino acids long. Looked up from germline, CDR1 is GTSNPN and CDR2 is SVGIG (reference sequence). CDR3 protein: CAWSLGAGEKLFF. Here the CDR3 DNA reads TGTGCCTGGAGTTTGGGTGCAGGTGAAAAACTGTTTTTT.

The sample holds one count of this clone. V usage is TRBV28 and J usage is TRBJ1-1; 7 nucleotides agree with TRBD1. In germline, CDR1 is MDHEN, CDR2 SYDVKM. Trimming took 5 bases from V and 5 from J; bases not matched to a gene: 5. This CDR3 has 13 amino acids. The CDR3 region has the DNA TGTGCCAGCAGTACGACAGGGAGGACTGAAGCTTTCTTT. Its translation is CASSTTGRTEAFF.

The chain couples TRBV2 to TRBJ2-5; D not resolved. The CDR3 contains 11 residues. The germline gives CDR1 SNHLY, CDR2 FYNNEI. V was trimmed by 8 bases and J by 4 bases, leaving 8 bases between them. The CDR3 region is CASSLVETQYF. The CDR3 DNA reads TGTGCCAGCTCCCTAGTAGAGACCCAGTACTTC.

The rearrangement joins TRBV6-2 or TRBV6-3 to TRBJ1-1, with a possible D match to TRBD1 (6 bases). The CDR3 is made up of 14 amino acids. V lost 2 bases to trimming and J lost 4 bases, with 11 bases between them. The V gene's germline CDR1 is MNHEY and CDR2 SVGEGT. The CDR3, as DNA: TGTGCCAGCAGTTACGAAAGAGGGGGCACTGAAGCTTTCTTT. It specifies CASSYERGGTEAFF.

The chain is built from TRBV4-1 and TRBJ2-1, with 7 bases aligning to TRBD2. Germline V gives CDR1 MGHRA, CDR2 YSYEKL. With V trimmed by 7 bases and J by 2 bases, 5 bases remained unmatched. The CDR3 has 14 amino acids. Here the CDR3 DNA reads TGCGCCAGCAAAGAGAGCGGGGCCTACAATGAGCAGTTCTTC. Its translation is CASKESGAYNEQFF.

The rearrangement uses TRBV20-1 and TRBJ1-2, with 7 bases that match TRBD1. Germline trimming cut 3 bases from V and 10 bases from J; bases unmatched to any gene: 5. Germline V lookup: CDR1 DFQATT, CDR2 SNEGSKA (reference sequence). The CDR3 is made up of 11 amino acids. The CDR3 sequence is CSARTTGTYTF. CDR3 in DNA: TGCAGTGCTAGGACGACAGGGACCTACACCTTC.